These T cell receptor beta chains were read from a single sample in a study of control samples from healthy donors and cancer patients. Assay: immunoSEQ multiplex PCR; the TCRdb copy retains only in-frame clones and omits some. The data show approximately 210,000 clones, with 91% seen just once and 1.5% to 2% held by the top ten. Material for sequencing was blood. The origin of the receptors is a man aged 25-40 years in good health. Each CDR3 is given with its conserved first and last residue.

V gene,J gene,CDR3 protein
TRBV9,TRBJ2-2,CASSGEGTGKTGELFF
TRBV5-1,TRBJ2-1,CASSHGGDNEQFF
TRBV6-5,TRBJ1-1,CASSYWIEGDTEAFF
TRBV11-2,TRBJ1-3,CASRGLQGNGNTIYF
TRBV29-1,TRBJ1-1,CSVEEGWNTEAFF
TRBV5-1,TRBJ1-1,CASSGGVNTEAFF
TRBV10-3,TRBJ1-3,CAISERWQVDGNTIYF
TRBV19,TRBJ2-6,CASSSGAGANVLTF
TRBV18,TRBJ1-1,CASSIGVNTEAFF
TRBV5-1,TRBJ2-1,CASSPDNEQFF
TRBV6-5,TRBJ1-1,CATGQDAREAFF
TRBV11-2,TRBJ1-1,CASSGPGTANTEAFF
TRBV25-1,TRBJ1-6,CASSDIQDRGSPLHF
TRBV19,TRBJ1-5,CASTPGGGGQPQHF
TRBV11-2,TRBJ2-7,CASSLFGGGTYEQYF
TRBV6-2/TRBV6-3,TRBJ2-3,CASSPGPGRYF
TRBV27,TRBJ2-7,CASTTKTGGRYEQYF
TRBV6-5,TRBJ1-5,CASRGQYRGIQPQHF
TRBV5-5,TRBJ2-7,CASSVVSGGGPNYEQYF
TRBV12-5,TRBJ1-1,CASGPFDRGWTEAFF
TRBV30,TRBJ1-4,CAWRGGGWGKLFF
TRBV30,TRBJ1-6,CAWLSRDRDFSPLHF
TRBV18,TRBJ2-7,CASSPGQGDPYEQYF
TRBV2,TRBJ1-6,CASNDPEGNSPLHF
TRBV2,TRBJ2-1,CASSGDRYNEQFF
TRBV29-1,TRBJ2-6,CSVAAGSGSGANVLTF
TRBV2,TRBJ2-2,CASSERRLDTGELFF
TRBV9,TRBJ2-7,CASSGGQYEQYF
TRBV4-2,TRBJ2-3,CASSQEGLAGFTDTQYF
TRBV24-1,TRBJ1-2,CATSDGDSYGYTF
TRBV6-6,TRBJ1-2,CASSSPPGQGGSGYTF
TRBV30,TRBJ1-1,CAWGTNEAFF
TRBV3-1/TRBV3-2,TRBJ2-6,CASSHRQASSSGANVLTF